A selection of T cell receptor beta chains follows, all from one sample in a study of blood T cell repertoires in COVID-19. Assay: immunoSEQ multiplex PCR; the TCRdb copy retains only in-frame clones and omits some. The sample has 370,000 or so clones, 81% seen once. Sequenced material: peripheral blood. The receptors were sampled from a human donor with acute or convalescent COVID-19. The donor label of this sample is uncertain. The CDR3 runs from the conserved cysteine through the conserved F or W. The D gene is left open where the match is weak. The size field is filled for only some rows; it gives once, few, many or a size class.

CDR3aa,CDR3nt,v_gene,j_gene,abundance,d_gene
CASGGGDSKYQETQYF,TGTGCCAGCGGCGGAGGGGACTCAAAGTACCAAGAGACCCAGTACTTC,TRBV7-9,TRBJ2-5,NA,NA
CASSIGPGGGETQYF,TGTGCCAGTAGTATAGGTCCCGGGGGAGGGGAGACCCAGTACTTC,TRBV19,TRBJ2-5,NA,TRBD2
CASSSIQRGGLRETQYF,TGTGCCAGCAGCTCAATCCAGCGGGGGGGCTTAAGGGAGACCCAGTACTTC,TRBV7-9,TRBJ2-5,once,TRBD2
CASSPKAGGLYNEQFF,TGTGCCAGCTCGCCCAAAGCGGGGGGGCTCTACAATGAGCAGTTCTTC,TRBV18,TRBJ2-1,NA,TRBD2
CASNRGTSGAGELFF,TGTGCCAGCAACCGAGGGACTAGCGGGGCCGGGGAGCTGTTTTTT,TRBV6-5,TRBJ2-2,many,TRBD2
CASSPRNERAEAFF,TGTGCCAGCAGCCCACGTAACGAGAGAGCTGAAGCTTTCTTT,TRBV7-9,TRBJ1-1,NA,NA
CASSLAVGGSTEAFF,TGTGCCAGCAGCTTGGCGGTCGGGGGTTCCACTGAAGCTTTCTTT,TRBV7-9,TRBJ1-1,NA,NA
CASSGTGGTDTQYF,TGTGCCAGCTCAGGGACAGGGGGCACAGATACGCAGTATTTT,TRBV18,TRBJ2-3,NA,TRBD1
CASSFLTGRNYNEQFF,TGTGCCAGCAGCTTCCTGACAGGGAGGAACTACAATGAGCAGTTCTTC,TRBV5-4,TRBJ2-1,NA,NA
CASSHALGATNTEAFF,TGTGCCAGCAGCCACGCGCTAGGGGCGACGAACACTGAAGCTTTCTTT,TRBV11-2,TRBJ1-1,NA,NA
CASTNRGAGGYTF,TGTGCCAGCACCAACCGGGGGGCGGGTGGCTACACCTTC,TRBV6-5,TRBJ1-2,NA,NA
CASSKTSSGSNNEQFF,TGTGCCAGCAGCAAAACCTCTAGCGGGAGCAACAATGAGCAGTTCTTC,TRBV21-1,TRBJ2-1,NA,NA
CASSPHPARVISEAFF,TGTGCCAGCAGCCCCCATCCGGCCAGGGTAATCTCTGAAGCTTTCTTT,TRBV11-2,TRBJ1-1,NA,NA
CASSRYGGGPYNEQFF,TGTGCCAGCAGCCGCTATGGGGGGGGACCCTACAATGAGCAGTTCTTC,TRBV7-9,TRBJ2-1,NA,TRBD2
CSVGQNTEAFF,TGCAGCGTTGGGCAGAACACTGAAGCTTTCTTT,TRBV29-1,TRBJ1-1,NA,NA
CASSLRGAGPQHF,TGTGCCAGCAGCTTGCGGGGGGCCGGGCCCCAGCATTTT,TRBV5-6,TRBJ1-5,once,NA
CASKQSGGVGETQYF,TGCGCCAGCAAACAAAGCGGTGGGGTGGGGGAGACCCAGTACTTC,TRBV5-1,TRBJ2-5,NA,NA
CASTSGFATGNNSPLHF,TGTGCCAGCACCTCAGGTTTCGCGACAGGGAATAATTCACCCCTCCACTTT,TRBV7-2,TRBJ1-6,NA,TRBD1
CASSAGTNSNYGYTF,TGTGCCAGCAGCGCGGGGACTAACTCTAACTATGGCTACACCTTC,TRBV3-1/TRBV3-2,TRBJ1-2,NA,NA
CASSFARVNQPQHF,TGTGCCAGCAGTTTCGCCAGGGTAAATCAGCCCCAGCATTTT,TRBV27,TRBJ1-5,NA,NA
CASSSVGLKNQETQYF,TGTGCCAGCAGTTCGGTGGGACTTAAAAACCAAGAGACCCAGTACTTC,TRBV28,TRBJ2-5,NA,NA
CASSNQKYENTEAFF,TGTGCCAGCAGCAACCAGAAGTACGAGAACACTGAAGCTTTCTTT,TRBV21-1,TRBJ1-1,NA,NA
CAWSVQGNQPQHF,TGTGCCTGGAGTGTACAGGGGAATCAGCCCCAGCATTTT,TRBV30,TRBJ1-5,NA,TRBD1
CAWARAEGQPQHF,TGTGCCTGGGCCAGGGCGGAGGGACAGCCCCAGCATTTT,TRBV30,TRBJ1-5,NA,NA
CASSRRTGLNTEAFF,TGTGCCAGCAGCCGCCGGACAGGGTTGAACACTGAAGCTTTCTTT,TRBV6-2/TRBV6-3,TRBJ1-1,NA,TRBD1
CASSYSGRGYGYTF,TGTGCCAGCAGTTACTCGGGCCGAGGGTATGGCTACACCTTC,TRBV6-5,TRBJ1-2,NA,NA
CASSDIDSPLHF,TGTGCCAGCAGTGATATAGATTCACCCCTCCACTTT,TRBV2,TRBJ1-6,NA,NA
CASSLEPTHSGRTYEQYF,TGTGCCAGCAGCTTAGAGCCCACCCACAGTGGCCGTACCTACGAGCAGTACTTC,TRBV7-9,TRBJ2-7,few,NA
CASSYQGFGTDTQYF,TGTGCCAGCAGTTACCAGGGGTTCGGGACAGATACGCAGTATTTT,TRBV6-5,TRBJ2-3,NA,NA